This TCR beta chain derives from a study of T cells after posttransplantation cyclophosphamide. Broader study findings: Later blood repertoires were often dominated by clones from the donor CD8+ memory compartment. After PTCy, TRB diversity resembled that of CNI/methotrexate controls.

The assay was immunoSEQ multiplex PCR, and TCRdb's table has in-frame clones only and misses some. The table records about 2,100 clones without singletons, the ten largest covering approximately 22%. This clone is medium-sized within its sample. Its antigen remains unidentified. J gave up 4 bases and V 0 bases, and 11 bases lay outside the gene matches. The CDR3 length is 17 residues. Germline V gene sequence: CDR1 KGHSH, CDR2 LQKENI. Busulfan-fludarabine conditioning, marrow transplant, and cyclophosphamide on days +3 and +4 were administered. The chain has TRBV18 and TRBJ1-1; TRBD1 aligns across 7 bases. The TCR sequence derives from a female patient in her sixties who received an allogeneic stem cell transplant from a related donor and was CMV-positive. The graft donor may be the source of some T cells. The material was PBMCs, obtained 86 days after allogeneic stem cell transplant with posttransplant cyclophosphamide. The CDR3 region is CASSPPSGDRLFTEAFF. For the CDR3, the DNA is TGTGCCAGCTCACCACCAAGTGGGGACAGATTATTCACTGAAGCTTTCTTT.